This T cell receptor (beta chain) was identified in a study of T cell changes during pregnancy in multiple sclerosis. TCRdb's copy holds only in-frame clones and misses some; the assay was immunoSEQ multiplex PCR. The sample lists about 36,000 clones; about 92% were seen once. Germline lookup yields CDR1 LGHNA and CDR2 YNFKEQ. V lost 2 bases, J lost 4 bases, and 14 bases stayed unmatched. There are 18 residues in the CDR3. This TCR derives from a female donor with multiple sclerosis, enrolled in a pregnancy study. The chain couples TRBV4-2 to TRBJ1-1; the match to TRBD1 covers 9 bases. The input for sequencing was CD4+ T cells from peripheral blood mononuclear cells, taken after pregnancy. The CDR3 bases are TGTGCCAGCAGCCAACATCAAATTGGGACAGGGATTTTCACTGAAGCTTTCTTT. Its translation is CASSQHQIGTGIFTEAFF.